These 5 T cell receptor beta chains share one sample of origin, sequenced in a study of blood T cells in healthy people across ages. Using a J-beta primer mix together with a sample-barcoded 5' primer, a second PCR was run for about 6 to 12 cycles. TCRdb re-derived calls from the 5' RACE reads in MiXCR, one entry per CDR3 protein. The table has hundreds of thousands of distinct CDR3 sequences, approximately 52% seen once; the top ten hold about 14%. Sample: blood. The receptors were sampled from an elderly woman in good health.

V usage is TRBV7-2 and J usage is TRBJ2-1; a possible D gene is TRBD2 (5 bases). The CDR3 is 16 amino acids. V shed 3 bases and J shed 5 bases, with 17 bases lying between them. The germline V gene has CDR1 SGHTA and CDR2 FQGNSA. The CDR3 sequence: CASSLVERRRNNEQFF. In DNA form, the CDR3 reads TGTGCCAGCAGCTTGGTCGAAAGGAGGAGAAACAATGAGCAGTTCTTC.

J is TRBJ2-1 and V is TRBV5-1; TRBD2 aligns across 7 bases. Germline V lookup: CDR1 SGHRS, CDR2 YFSETQ. The junction had 8 bases not matched to a gene; V was cut back by 3 bases and J by 5 bases. This CDR3 contains 15 residues. This chain's CDR3 is CASSWRLARDNEQFF. The CDR3, as DNA: TGCGCCAGCAGCTGGAGACTAGCCCGGGACAATGAGCAGTTCTTC.

This clonotype appeared a few times. Since a much larger clone is just one base distant, this may be a read error. The chain employs TRBV27 and TRBJ2-7, with 13 bases aligning to TRBD2. Germline CDR1 reads MNHEY; CDR2 reads SMNVEV (reference sequence). This CDR3 is built from 16 residues. The J segment lost 7 bases and the V segment lost 5 bases, leaving 11 bases of the junction unmatched. The CDR3 sequence: CASSSLGLAGNNEQYF. CDR3 nucleotides: TGTGCCAGCAGTAGCCTGGGACTAGCGGGAAACAATGAGCAGTACTTC.

V and J are TRBV30 and TRBJ2-4; the match to TRBD1 covers 7 bases. The trim removed 5 bases at V and 0 bases at J, leaving 10 bases unmatched. The CDR3 runs to 16 residues. Germline V gives CDR1 GTSNPN, CDR2 SVGIG (reference sequence). The chain's CDR3 is CAWDPDRTIAKNIQYF. For the CDR3, the DNA is TGTGCCTGGGACCCGGACAGGACGATAGCCAAAAACATTCAGTACTTC.

Only a few counts were recorded for this clonotype. The chain couples TRBV5-1 to TRBJ1-4; no reliable D call. Germline V CDR1 and CDR2: SGHRS, YFSETQ. There are 17 residues in the CDR3. V was trimmed by 2 bases and J by 2 bases, leaving 16 bases between them. CDR3 protein: CASSFRSSGRTNEKLFF. In DNA form, the CDR3 reads TGCGCCAGCAGCTTCCGCTCGTCCGGGCGGACTAATGAAAAACTGTTTTTT.